This TCR beta chain is from a study of T cell responses to AZD1222 COVID-19 vaccine. This CDR3 spans 15 amino acids. Germline CDR1 and CDR2: MNHEY and SVGAGI. Trimming removed 5 bases from V and 2 bases from J; junction bases left unmatched: 5. The study, taken as a whole, reports: Vaccination with two AZD1222 doses was followed by a rise in Spike-specific TCR breadth and depth.

Here immunoSEQ multiplex PCR was the method, and the copy in TCRdb shows in-frame clones only, minus some. The sample lists 150,000 to 200,000 clones, approximately 90% seen once, with around 3% in the top ten. As to this clone: Its antigen is unidentified.

The source of this sequence is an adult in good health. The rearrangement links TRBV6-5 to TRBJ2-3, with 9 bases fitting TRBD2. The sequencing used peripheral blood, collected on day 0 of AZD1222 vaccination. The CDR3 reads CASSTSGGITDTQYF. CDR3 in DNA: TGTGCCAGCAGTACGAGCGGGGGGATCACAGATACGCAGTATTTT.